The 29 T cell receptor beta chains listed next were all sequenced from one sample in a study of shared clonotypes between healthy human individuals. Naivety among CD8 cells was defined by CD45RO negativity and positive CCR7 selection, thereby excluding terminally differentiated effector memory CD45RA+ cells. Repertoires were generated with immunoSEQ multiplex PCR, while TCRdb's copy carries only in-frame clones and drops some. Counted here are about 2.1 million clones, 93% occurring once; the ten biggest clones make up 1.5% to 2%. The sample was naive CD8+ T cells from PBMCs. The receptors were gathered from a young man in good health. Some clones in this sample may be carry-over from other donors' samples.

The chain combines TRBV4-2 with TRBJ2-7; TRBD2 agrees at 7 bases. J lost 1 base, V lost 0 bases, and 3 bases had no gene match. The CDR3 spans 15 residues. Germline lookup yields CDR1 LGHNA and CDR2 YNFKEQ. The chain's CDR3 is CASSQEWGGSYEQYF. The CDR3 nucleotides read TGTGCCAGCAGCCAAGAGTGGGGGGGTTCCTACGAGCAGTACTTC.

The J gene is TRBJ2-1, the V gene TRBV4-3; 13 bases fit TRBD2. CDR3 length: 17 residues. V lost 0 bases to trimming and J lost 4 bases; unmatched junction nucleotides: 3. The germline gives CDR1 LGHNA, CDR2 YSLEER. CDR3 DNA: TGCGCCAGCAGCCAAGATAGGACTAGCGGGAGTTACAATGAGCAGTTCTTC. Protein product: CASSQDRTSGSYNEQFF.

The rearrangement uses TRBV5-5 and TRBJ2-7; 8 bases line up with TRBD2. This CDR3 has 14 amino acids. The V and J ends lost 7 bases and 6 bases, in that order; junction bases with no gene match: 12. CDR1 SGHKS and CDR2 YYEKEE come from the germline V gene (reference sequence). The CDR3 DNA follows: TGTGCCAGCGCGCCAGCGGGACTAGTTGGCGAGCAGTACTTC. This codes for CASAPAGLVGEQYF.

V gene TRBV6-5 combines with J gene TRBJ2-3, with D perhaps TRBD1 or TRBD2 (6 bases each). V was cut by 10 bases and J by 6 bases, with 20 bases left in between. CDR1 and CDR2 from the germline V gene are MNHEY and SVGAGI. The CDR3 consists of 14 residues. This CDR3 is CATRRGQHRDTQYF. In DNA, the CDR3 is TGTGCCACCCGACGGGGGCAACATCGGGATACGCAGTATTTT.

The rearrangement joins TRBV4-3 to TRBJ2-7, with TRBD2 as a possible D gene (6 bases). V lost 1 base and J 2 bases, leaving 15 bases between the germline ends. CDR1 is LGHNA and CDR2 is YSLEER in the germline V gene. The CDR3 runs 16 residues. The CDR3 bases are TGCGCCAGCAGCCAAGGCGCGGGAAAAGAGGCCTACGAGCAGTACTTC. This translates into CASSQGAGKEAYEQYF.

The chain has TRBV4-3 and TRBJ2-7, with TRBD2 matching 8 bases. The germline V gene encodes CDR1 LGHNA and CDR2 YSLEER. The ends lost 4 bases at V and 6 bases at J; junction bases unmatched: 14. This CDR3 region has 16 residues. CDR3: CASSPSLLAGGREQYF. The CDR3 region has the DNA TGCGCCAGCAGCCCCTCGCTACTGGCGGGAGGACGCGAGCAGTACTTC.

V and J are TRBV5-5 and TRBJ2-6, with unresolved D. Germline V gene lookup returns CDR1 SGHKS and CDR2 YYEKEE (reference sequence). V shed 3 bases and J shed 0 bases, with 13 bases lying between them. This CDR3 contains 17 residues. CDR3 nucleotides: TGTGCCAGCAGCTCGTGGGTCCTACGCTCTGGGGCCAACGTCCTGACTTTC. Amino acid sequence: CASSSWVLRSGANVLTF.

Turning to this clone: The same CDR3 also results from other DNA sequences found in this sample. The V gene is TRBV30, the J gene TRBJ1-2; no clear D. The CDR3 spans 13 residues. The V and J ends lost 0 bases and 4 bases respectively, with 9 bases between them. Germline loops: CDR1 GTSNPN, CDR2 SVGIG (reference sequence). CDR3 nucleotide sequence: TGTGCCTGGAGTGTGGGTGGAGGCTATGGCTACACCTTC. This gives the protein CAWSVGGGYGYTF.

The rearrangement uses TRBV9 and TRBJ1-5, with a possible D match to TRBD1 (5 bases). This CDR3 comprises 15 residues. V gave up 4 bases and J gave up 3 bases, with 14 bases separating them. Germline CDR1 reads SGDLS; CDR2 reads YYNGEE. The CDR3 here is CASSSRSGPNQPQHF. The CDR3 nucleotides are TGTGCCAGCAGCAGTCGATCGGGGCCCAATCAGCCCCAGCATTTT.

The chain combines TRBV18 with TRBJ2-7; weak D call: TRBD1 (5 bases). Germline lookup yields CDR1 KGHSH and CDR2 LQKENI. This CDR3 comprises 14 residues. The V gene lost 6 bases and the J gene lost 1 base, with 13 bases spanning the gap. CDR3: CASSRPGQSYEQYF. The CDR3, as DNA: TGTGCCAGCTCGCGTCCCGGACAATCCTACGAGCAGTACTTC.

The CDR3 here is CASITPATGVGTEAFF. The CDR3, as DNA: TGTGCCAGTATCACACCCGCGACAGGGGTTGGTACTGAAGCTTTCTTT. The V call is TRBV19, the J call TRBJ1-1; 8 bases are shared with TRBD1. Trimming cost V 7 bases and J 5 bases; bases outside gene matches: 15. Per the germline V gene, CDR1 is LNHDA and CDR2 is SQIVND (reference sequence). The CDR3 consists of 16 residues.

Worth noting for this clone: This sample includes further DNA sequences coding for the same CDR3. V is TRBV7-2 and J is TRBJ2-1, with D perhaps matching TRBD2 (6 bases). V was cut by 2 bases and J by 1 base, with 9 bases left in between. This CDR3 has 15 amino acids. Germline loops: CDR1 SGHTA, CDR2 FQGNSA. CDR3 DNA sequence: TGTGCCAGCAGCTTAACCGGGGGTTCCTACAATGAGCAGTTCTTC. Translating gives CASSLTGGSYNEQFF.

The chain employs TRBV27 and TRBJ2-1; possibly TRBD2 for D (5 bases). V shed 8 bases and J shed 3 bases, with 17 bases lying between them. The CDR3 totals 15 residues. CDR1 is MNHEY and CDR2 is SMNVEV in the germline V gene (reference sequence). CDR3 region: CASLPFSGYYNEQFF. In nucleotides, the CDR3 is TGTGCCAGCTTGCCGTTCAGCGGTTACTACAATGAGCAGTTCTTC.

The rearrangement links TRBV9 to TRBJ2-1; D is perhaps TRBD2 (7 bases). V was shortened by 3 bases and J by 7 bases, with 14 bases between the two germline ends. Germline V lookup: CDR1 SGDLS, CDR2 YYNGEE. The CDR3 consists of 14 residues. CDR3 sequence: CASSEGGTTNEQFF. The CDR3 DNA is TGTGCCAGCAGCGAGGGGGGGACTACAAATGAGCAGTTCTTC.

The chain is built from TRBV13 and TRBJ2-5, with a tentative D call TRBD1 (6 bases). The CDR3 has 14 residues. Trimming took 5 bases from V and 5 from J, leaving 15 bases between them. Germline assignment: CDR1 PRHDT and CDR2 FYEKMQ (reference sequence). The CDR3 loop reads CASSATGGTETQYF. The DNA for the CDR3 is TGTGCCAGCAGCGCGACAGGCGGTACGGAGACCCAGTACTTC.

The V call is TRBV6-5, the J call TRBJ2-7, with 8 bases fitting TRBD1. Germline assignment: CDR1 MNHEY and CDR2 SVGAGI. The CDR3 runs to 15 residues. Losses at the gene ends were 0 bases for V and 6 bases for J; bases not matched to a gene: 7. CDR3 in amino acids: CASSYSPGQVFEQYF. CDR3 in DNA: TGTGCCAGCAGTTACTCCCCGGGACAGGTATTCGAGCAGTACTTC.

This sequence joins TRBV4-1 and TRBJ1-2; D is ambiguous. Germline V gene data show CDR1 as MGHRA and CDR2 as YSYEKL. The CDR3 loop spans 14 amino acids. Trimming removed 0 bases at V and 2 bases at J, with 7 bases between. This CDR3 reads CASSQDRQNYGYTF. DNA for the CDR3: TGCGCCAGCAGCCAAGATCGGCAGAACTATGGCTACACCTTC.

The chain recombines TRBV9 with TRBJ1-1; D ambiguous. Per germline, CDR1 SGDLS and CDR2 YYNGEE. CDR3 length equals 15 residues. V was shortened by 1 base and J by 1 base, with 11 bases between the two germline ends. The CDR3 protein is CASSVNAGRNTEAFF. CDR3 sequence (DNA): TGTGCCAGCAGCGTAAATGCAGGCCGGAACACTGAAGCTTTCTTT.

This clone was recorded a few times. The rearrangement uses TRBV9 and TRBJ1-2; no reliable D call. Per the germline V gene, CDR1 is SGDLS and CDR2 is YYNGEE. V dropped 4 bases and J dropped 4 bases, with 23 bases sitting between them. This CDR3 spans 17 amino acids. Written as DNA, the CDR3 is TGTGCCAGCAGCCCATTAACAATGGCGTATCCCAGCTATGGCTACACCTTC. This encodes CASSPLTMAYPSYGYTF.

V usage is TRBV7-9 and J usage is TRBJ1-3; D call uncertain. The CDR3 is made up of 11 amino acids. Germline CDR1 reads SEHNR; CDR2 reads FQNEAQ (reference sequence). V was clipped by 10 bases and J by 2 bases, with 6 bases between them. CDR3 sequence (DNA): TGTGCCATGGGCCCTGGAAACACCATATATTTT. Translating it yields CAMGPGNTIYF.

The V and J genes are TRBV4-3 and TRBJ2-7, with D uncertain. Trimming shortened V by 4 bases and J by 6 bases, and 16 bases separated the two germline ends. The CDR3 length is 14 residues. Germline CDR1 reads LGHNA; CDR2 reads YSLEER. For the CDR3, the DNA is TGCGCCAGCAGCCTCGGCTTGTCTATGATCGAGCAGTACTTC. As protein: CASSLGLSMIEQYF.

Comments on this clone: Other DNA sequences of this sample code for an identical CDR3. V and J are TRBV27 and TRBJ2-7; D ambiguous. This CDR3 contains 13 residues. Trimming removed 1 base at V and 2 bases at J, with 6 bases between. CDR1 MNHEY and CDR2 SMNVEV come from the germline V gene (reference sequence). The chain's CDR3 is CASSLYPTYEQYF. CDR3 nucleotide sequence: TGTGCCAGCAGTTTATATCCAACCTACGAGCAGTACTTC.

This chain links TRBV4-1 with TRBJ1-2; no clear D gene. Germline CDR1 MGHRA, CDR2 YSYEKL. Trimming took 4 bases from V and 2 from J, leaving 11 bases between them. This CDR3 has 14 amino acids. CDR3: CASSPPVMNYGYTF. The CDR3 region has the DNA TGCGCCAGCAGCCCACCAGTTATGAACTATGGCTACACCTTC.

This clone was recorded only once. This chain links TRBV13 with TRBJ2-1; a weak D match, TRBD1 (5 bases). CDR3 length: 15 residues. Germline lookup yields CDR1 PRHDT and CDR2 FYEKMQ (reference sequence). Trimming pared 5 bases from V and 1 base from J, leaving 12 bases between. The CDR3 sequence: CASSGQQDSYNEQFF. Here the CDR3 DNA reads TGTGCCAGCAGCGGGCAACAGGATTCCTACAATGAGCAGTTCTTC.

The rearrangement joins TRBV7-6 to TRBJ2-1; no clear D. The CDR3 consists of 12 residues. Looked up from germline, CDR1 is SGHVS and CDR2 is FNYEAQ. V shed 6 bases and J shed 9 bases, with 12 bases lying between them. The CDR3 DNA follows: TGTGCCAGCAGTCGTCGGTCGCGTGAGCAGTTCTTC. As protein: CASSRRSREQFF.

This rearrangement joins TRBV4-3 to TRBJ2-5, with 8 bases aligning to TRBD1. Trimming at V came to 3 bases and at J to 5 bases, leaving 8 bases not matched to a gene. Per germline, CDR1 LGHNA and CDR2 YSLEER. This CDR3 contains 15 residues. The CDR3 DNA is TGCGCCAGCAGCCAGCTGACAGGGGCAGGGGAGACCCAGTACTTC. Its protein is CASSQLTGAGETQYF.

Note on this clone: Other DNA variants within this sample encode the same CDR3. The V call is TRBV19, the J call TRBJ2-7; D call uncertain. Trimming stripped 1 base from V and 2 bases from J, with 6 bases between. CDR1 LNHDA and CDR2 SQIVND come from the germline V gene (reference sequence). CDR3 length: 13 residues. CDR3 coding DNA: TGTGCCAGTAGTATAGGAGGAACCTACGAGCAGTACTTC. This sequence encodes CASSIGGTYEQYF.

Here the CDR3 DNA reads TGTGCCAGCAGCGCGACCCTTTGGGAGACCCAGTACTTC. This codes for CASSATLWETQYF. This chain uses TRBV7-9 with TRBJ2-5; D ambiguous. V shed 5 bases and J shed 5 bases, with 12 bases lying between them. The germline V gene encodes CDR1 SEHNR and CDR2 FQNEAQ (reference sequence). This CDR3 region has 13 residues.

The genes are TRBV30 and TRBJ2-7, with D tentatively TRBD1 or TRBD2 (5 bases each). This CDR3 has 14 amino acids. The V gene lost 0 bases and the J gene lost 3 bases, with 12 bases spanning the gap. Germline V gene sequence: CDR1 GTSNPN, CDR2 SVGIG (reference sequence). This chain's CDR3 is CAWSVRGVGYEQYF. DNA of the CDR3: TGTGCCTGGAGTGTACGAGGGGTAGGCTACGAGCAGTACTTC.